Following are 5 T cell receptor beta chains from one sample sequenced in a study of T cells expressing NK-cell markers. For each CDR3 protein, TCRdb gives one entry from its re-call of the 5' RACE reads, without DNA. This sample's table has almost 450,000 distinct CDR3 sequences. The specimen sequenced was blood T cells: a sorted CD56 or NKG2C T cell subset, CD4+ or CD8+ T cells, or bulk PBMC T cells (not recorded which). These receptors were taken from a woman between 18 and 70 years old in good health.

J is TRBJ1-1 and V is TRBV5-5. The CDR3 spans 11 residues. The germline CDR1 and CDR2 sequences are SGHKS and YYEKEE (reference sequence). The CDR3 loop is CASSASREAFF.

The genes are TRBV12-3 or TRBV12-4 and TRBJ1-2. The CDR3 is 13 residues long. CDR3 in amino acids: CASGTRRGGGYTF.

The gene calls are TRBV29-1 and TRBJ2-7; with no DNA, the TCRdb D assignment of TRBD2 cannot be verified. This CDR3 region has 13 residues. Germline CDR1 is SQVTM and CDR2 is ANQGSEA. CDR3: CSVGTSGKREQYF.

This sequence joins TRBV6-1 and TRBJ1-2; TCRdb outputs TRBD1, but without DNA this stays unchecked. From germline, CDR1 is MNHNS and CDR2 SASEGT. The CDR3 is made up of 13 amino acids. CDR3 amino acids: CASWGKAPSGYTF.

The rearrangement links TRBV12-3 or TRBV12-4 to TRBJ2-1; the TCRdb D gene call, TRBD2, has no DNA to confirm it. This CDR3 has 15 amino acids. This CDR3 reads CASTLSRTRPDEQFF.